A selection of T cell receptor beta chains follows, all from one sample in a study of T cell responses to AZD1222 COVID-19 vaccine. The method was immunoSEQ multiplex PCR; TCRdb's version includes in-frame clones alone and lacks a portion of them. The table includes 50,000 to 70,000 clones, around 83% detected once. Specimen: peripheral blood, collected on day 0 of MenACWY control vaccination. These receptor sequences come from an adult in good health. CDR3s leave out the opening cysteine and the closing phenylalanine or tryptophan.

V	J	length	CDR3
TRBV15	TRBJ2-7	12	ATSTRQGRGEQY
TRBV6-5	TRBJ2-1	13	ASSILAGVYNEQF
TRBV6-2/TRBV6-3	TRBJ2-3	14	ASSYSLTSPGDTQY
TRBV28	TRBJ1-1	13	ASSLRRSSNTEAF
TRBV5-1	TRBJ1-1	14	ASSRDGSTGDTEAF
TRBV5-6	TRBJ2-6	13	ASNLLTSGANVLT
TRBV6-5	TRBJ2-1	14	ASSYGGNPKNYEQF
TRBV5-1	TRBJ1-3	10	ASSLPGNTIY
TRBV12-3/TRBV12-4	TRBJ1-5	11	ASSNTGRTKQH
TRBV7-9	TRBJ2-1	11	ASSSARVNEQF
TRBV27	TRBJ1-2	13	ASSKDRASNYGYT
TRBV5-5	TRBJ2-7	12	ASSLGSPGYEQY
TRBV30	TRBJ1-6	12	AWSARGRNAPLH
TRBV7-2	TRBJ2-2	13	ASSLGQYYTGELF
TRBV15	TRBJ1-6	13	ATSREGQEYSPLH
TRBV4-3	TRBJ1-5	13	ASSQGTSRNQPQH
TRBV28	TRBJ1-2	9	ASSWDYGYT
TRBV30	TRBJ1-2	13	AWQAGTVANYGYT
TRBV28	TRBJ1-3	14	ASSLTGVVRGNTIY
TRBV6-4	TRBJ1-2	13	ASRPGHRFNYGYT
TRBV4-2	TRBJ2-1	15	ASSQDGEVAGENEQF
TRBV25-1	TRBJ2-6	13	ASSVGGSGANVLT
TRBV30	TRBJ1-6	11	AWAGTLGSPLH
TRBV5-1	TRBJ2-1	12	ASSLLAGDREQF
TRBV15	TRBJ2-1	15	ATSRDRASGTYNEQF
TRBV7-2	TRBJ2-7	13	ASSHGVAGIYEQY
TRBV28	TRBJ1-5	13	ASNLGHLSNQPQH
TRBV10-1	TRBJ1-5	10	ASSAGSQPQH
TRBV5-4	TRBJ2-5	15	ASSLGASGRARETQY
TRBV3-1/TRBV3-2	TRBJ1-6	14	ASSPPQSSYNSPLH
TRBV6-5	TRBJ2-7	12	ASSSSGSRYEQY
TRBV28	TRBJ1-6	12	ASSLGQGASSLH
TRBV28	TRBJ2-1	12	ASRPGHRVREQF
TRBV6-5	TRBJ1-1	13	ASRSRSRAGTEAF
TRBV7-2	TRBJ2-7	11	ASSARQGREQY
TRBV6-2/TRBV6-3	TRBJ1-2	11	ASSYSTGDGYT
TRBV27	TRBJ1-6	13	ASKTRSSYNSPLH
TRBV5-6	TRBJ2-5	14	ASSPKIKGGGETQY
TRBV28	TRBJ2-1	12	ASKGRHRVHEQF
TRBV28	TRBJ1-2	13	AAIPDRVKGYGYT
TRBV19	TRBJ1-5	13	ASSIGDVYNQPQH
TRBV28	TRBJ2-1	17	ASSLVAGGPRSSYNEQF
TRBV30	TRBJ1-2	10	AWMGANYGYT
TRBV5-1	TRBJ2-3	13	ASSLGHRGADTQY
TRBV7-2	TRBJ1-4	16	ASSYRSIGQGANEKLF
TRBV10-3	TRBJ1-1	13	AISSGQGANTEAF
TRBV5-4	TRBJ2-7	14	ASSLRLAGTSYEQY
TRBV7-9	TRBJ2-7	15	ASSSGQGPSFSYEQY